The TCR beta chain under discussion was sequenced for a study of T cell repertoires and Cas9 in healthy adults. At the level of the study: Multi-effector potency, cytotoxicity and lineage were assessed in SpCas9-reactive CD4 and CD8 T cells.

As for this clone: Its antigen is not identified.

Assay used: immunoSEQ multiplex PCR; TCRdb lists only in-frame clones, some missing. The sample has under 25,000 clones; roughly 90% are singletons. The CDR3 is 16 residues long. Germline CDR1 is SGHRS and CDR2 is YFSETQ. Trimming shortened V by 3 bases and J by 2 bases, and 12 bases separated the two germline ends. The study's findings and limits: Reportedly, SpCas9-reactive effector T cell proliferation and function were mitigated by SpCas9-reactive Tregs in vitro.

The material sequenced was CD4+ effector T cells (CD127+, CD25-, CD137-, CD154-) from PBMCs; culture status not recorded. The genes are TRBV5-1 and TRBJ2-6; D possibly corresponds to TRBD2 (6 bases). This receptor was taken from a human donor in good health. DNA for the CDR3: TGCGCCAGCAGCTCGGAAGGAGGGGCTGGGGCCAACGTCCTGACTTTC. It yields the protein CASSSEGGAGANVLTF.